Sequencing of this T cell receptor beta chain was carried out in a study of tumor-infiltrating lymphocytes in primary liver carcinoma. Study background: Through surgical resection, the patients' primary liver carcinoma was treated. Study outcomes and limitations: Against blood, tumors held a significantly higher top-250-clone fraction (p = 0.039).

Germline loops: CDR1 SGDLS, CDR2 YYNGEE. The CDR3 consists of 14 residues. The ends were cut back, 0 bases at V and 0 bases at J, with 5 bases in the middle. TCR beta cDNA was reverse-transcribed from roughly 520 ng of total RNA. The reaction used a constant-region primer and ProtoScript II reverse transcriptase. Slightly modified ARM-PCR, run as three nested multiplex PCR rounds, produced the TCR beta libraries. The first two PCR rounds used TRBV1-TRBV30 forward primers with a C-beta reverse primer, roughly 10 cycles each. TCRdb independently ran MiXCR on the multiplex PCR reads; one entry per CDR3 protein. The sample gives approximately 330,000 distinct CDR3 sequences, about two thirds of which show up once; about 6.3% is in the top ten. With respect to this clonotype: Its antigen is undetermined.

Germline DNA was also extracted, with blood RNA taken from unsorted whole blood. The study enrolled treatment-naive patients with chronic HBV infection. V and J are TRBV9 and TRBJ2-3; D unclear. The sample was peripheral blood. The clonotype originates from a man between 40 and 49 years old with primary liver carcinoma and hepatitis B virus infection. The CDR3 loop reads CASSVEHSTDTQYF. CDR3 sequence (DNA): TGTGCCAGCAGCGTAGAACACAGCACAGATACGCAGTATTTT. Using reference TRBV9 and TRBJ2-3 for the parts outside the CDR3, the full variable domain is DSGVTQTPKHLITATGQRVTLRCSPRSGDLSVYWYQQSLDQGLQFLIQYYNGEERAKGNILERFSAQQFPDLHSELNLSSLELGDSALYFCASSVEHSTDTQYFGPGTRLTVL.